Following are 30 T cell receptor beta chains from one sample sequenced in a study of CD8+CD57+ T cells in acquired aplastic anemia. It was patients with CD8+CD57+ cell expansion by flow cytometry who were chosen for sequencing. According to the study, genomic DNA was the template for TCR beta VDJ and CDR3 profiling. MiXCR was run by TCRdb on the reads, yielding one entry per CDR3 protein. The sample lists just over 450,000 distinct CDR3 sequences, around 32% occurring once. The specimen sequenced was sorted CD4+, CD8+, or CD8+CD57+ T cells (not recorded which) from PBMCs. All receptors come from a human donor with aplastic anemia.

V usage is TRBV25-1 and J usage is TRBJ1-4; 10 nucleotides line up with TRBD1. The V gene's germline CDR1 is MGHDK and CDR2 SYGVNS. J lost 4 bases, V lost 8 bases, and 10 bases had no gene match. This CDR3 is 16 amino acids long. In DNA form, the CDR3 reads TGTGCCAGCTCACTCTTGGGACAGGGGCTTAATGAAAAACTGTTTTTT. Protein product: CASSLLGQGLNEKLFF.

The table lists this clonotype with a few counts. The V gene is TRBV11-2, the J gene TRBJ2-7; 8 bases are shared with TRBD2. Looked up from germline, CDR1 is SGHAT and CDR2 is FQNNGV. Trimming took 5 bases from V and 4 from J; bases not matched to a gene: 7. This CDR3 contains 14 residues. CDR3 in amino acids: CASSRSGSRYEQYF. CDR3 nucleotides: TGTGCCAGCAGCCGAAGCGGGAGTAGGTACGAGCAGTACTTC. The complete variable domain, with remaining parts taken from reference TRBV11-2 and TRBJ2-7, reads EAGVAQSPRYKIIEKRQSVAFWCNPISGHATLYWYQQILGQGPKLLIQFQNNGVVDDSQLPKDRFSAERLKGVDSTLKIQPAKLEDSAVYLCASSRSGSRYEQYFGPGTRLTVT.

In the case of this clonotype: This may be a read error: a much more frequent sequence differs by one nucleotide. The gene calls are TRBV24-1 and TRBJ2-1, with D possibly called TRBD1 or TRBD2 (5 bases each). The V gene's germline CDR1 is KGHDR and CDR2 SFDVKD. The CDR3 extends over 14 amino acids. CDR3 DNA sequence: TGTGCCACCAGTGACCCCGGGGCGGGTTATGAGCGGTTCTTC. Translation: CATSDPGAGYERFF.

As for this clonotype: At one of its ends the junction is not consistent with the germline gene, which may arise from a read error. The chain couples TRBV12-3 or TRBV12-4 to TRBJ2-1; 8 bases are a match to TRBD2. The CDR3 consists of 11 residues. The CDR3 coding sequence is TGTGCCAGCAGTCCCCGTGGACTAGCTGGCTTC. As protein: CASSPRGLAGF.

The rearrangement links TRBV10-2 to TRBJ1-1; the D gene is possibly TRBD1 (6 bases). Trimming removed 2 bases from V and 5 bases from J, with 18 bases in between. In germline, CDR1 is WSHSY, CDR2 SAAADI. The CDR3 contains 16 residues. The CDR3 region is CASSEKGVGFSTEAFF. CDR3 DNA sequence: TGCGCCAGCAGTGAGAAGGGGGTGGGCTTTTCGACTGAAGCTTTCTTT.

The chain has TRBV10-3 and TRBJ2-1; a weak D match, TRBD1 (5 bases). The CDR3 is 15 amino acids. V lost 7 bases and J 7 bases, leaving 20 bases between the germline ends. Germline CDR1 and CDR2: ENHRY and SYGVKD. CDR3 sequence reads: CAIKKDLSQGNEQFF. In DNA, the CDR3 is TGTGCCATCAAAAAAGACCTTAGCCAGGGTAATGAGCAGTTCTTC.

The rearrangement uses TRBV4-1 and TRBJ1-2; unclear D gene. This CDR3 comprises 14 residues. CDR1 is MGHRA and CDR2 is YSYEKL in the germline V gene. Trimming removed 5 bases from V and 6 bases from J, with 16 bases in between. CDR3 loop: CASSKVYEDNGYTF. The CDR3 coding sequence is TGCGCCAGCAGCAAAGTGTACGAGGATAATGGCTACACCTTC.

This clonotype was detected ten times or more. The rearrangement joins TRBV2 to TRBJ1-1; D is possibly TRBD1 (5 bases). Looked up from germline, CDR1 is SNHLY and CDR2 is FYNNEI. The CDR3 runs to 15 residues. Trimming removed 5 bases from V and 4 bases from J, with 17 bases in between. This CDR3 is CASSNRQLAGTEAFF. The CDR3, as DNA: TGTGCCAGCAGTAACCGACAGCTTGCTGGCACTGAAGCTTTCTTT. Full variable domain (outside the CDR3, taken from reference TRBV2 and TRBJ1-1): EPEVTQTPSHQVTQMGQEVILRCVPISNHLYFYWYRQILGQKVEFLVSFYNNEISEKSEIFDDQFSVERPDGSNFTLKIRSTKLEDSAMYFCASSNRQLAGTEAFFGQGTRLTVV.

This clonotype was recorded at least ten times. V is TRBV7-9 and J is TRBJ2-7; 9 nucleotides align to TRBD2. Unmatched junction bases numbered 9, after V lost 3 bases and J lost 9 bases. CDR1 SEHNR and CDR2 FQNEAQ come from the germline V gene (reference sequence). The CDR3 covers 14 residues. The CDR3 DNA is TGTGCCAGCAGCTTTGGTAGCGGGAGTGGAGGGCAGTACTTC. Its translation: CASSFGSGSGGQYF.

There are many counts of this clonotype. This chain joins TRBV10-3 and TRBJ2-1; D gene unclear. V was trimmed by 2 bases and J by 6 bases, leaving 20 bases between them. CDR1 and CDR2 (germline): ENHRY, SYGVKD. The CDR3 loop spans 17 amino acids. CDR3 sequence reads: CAISEGYGLDPLNEQFF. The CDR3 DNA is TGTGCCATCAGTGAGGGATATGGGCTAGATCCCCTCAATGAGCAGTTCTTC.

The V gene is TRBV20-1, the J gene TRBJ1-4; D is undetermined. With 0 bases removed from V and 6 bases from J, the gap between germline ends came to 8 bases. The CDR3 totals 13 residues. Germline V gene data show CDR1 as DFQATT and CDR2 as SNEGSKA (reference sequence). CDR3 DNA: TGCAGTGCTAGAGATCAGGACCATGAAAAACTGTTTTTT. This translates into CSARDQDHEKLFF.

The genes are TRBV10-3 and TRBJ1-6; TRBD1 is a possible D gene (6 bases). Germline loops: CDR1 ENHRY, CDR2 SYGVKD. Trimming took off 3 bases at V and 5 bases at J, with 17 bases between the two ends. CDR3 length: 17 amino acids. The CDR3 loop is CAISERGQRNNNSPLHF. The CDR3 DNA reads TGTGCCATCAGTGAACGAGGACAGCGAAACAATAATTCACCCCTCCACTTT.

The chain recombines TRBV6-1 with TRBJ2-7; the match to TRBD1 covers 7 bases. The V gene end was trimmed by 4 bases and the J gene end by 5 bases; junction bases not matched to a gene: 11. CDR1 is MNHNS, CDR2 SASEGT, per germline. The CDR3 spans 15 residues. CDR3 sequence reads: CASSGLGTDLNEQYF. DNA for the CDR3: TGTGCCAGCAGTGGACTCGGGACAGATCTTAACGAGCAGTACTTC.

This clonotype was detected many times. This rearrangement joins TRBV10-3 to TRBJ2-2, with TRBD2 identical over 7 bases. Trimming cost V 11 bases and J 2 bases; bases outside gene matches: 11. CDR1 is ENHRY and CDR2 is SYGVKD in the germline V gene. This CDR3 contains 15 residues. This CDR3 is CAAAGGRDNTGELFF. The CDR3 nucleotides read TGTGCCGCGGCCGGGGGGAGAGATAACACCGGGGAGCTGTTTTTT.

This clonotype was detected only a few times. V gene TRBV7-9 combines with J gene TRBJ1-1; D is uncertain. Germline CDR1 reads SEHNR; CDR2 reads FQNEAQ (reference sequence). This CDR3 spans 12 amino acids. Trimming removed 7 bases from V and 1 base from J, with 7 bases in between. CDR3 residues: CASKAGNTEAFF. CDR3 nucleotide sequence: TGTGCCAGCAAGGCGGGGAACACTGAAGCTTTCTTT.

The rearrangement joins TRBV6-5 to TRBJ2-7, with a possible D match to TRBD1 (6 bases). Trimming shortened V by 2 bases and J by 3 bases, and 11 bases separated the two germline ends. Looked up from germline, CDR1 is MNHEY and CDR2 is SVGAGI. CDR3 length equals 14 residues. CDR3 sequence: CASSYHREDYEQYF. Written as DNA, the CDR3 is TGTGCCAGCAGTTACCACAGGGAAGACTACGAGCAGTACTTC.

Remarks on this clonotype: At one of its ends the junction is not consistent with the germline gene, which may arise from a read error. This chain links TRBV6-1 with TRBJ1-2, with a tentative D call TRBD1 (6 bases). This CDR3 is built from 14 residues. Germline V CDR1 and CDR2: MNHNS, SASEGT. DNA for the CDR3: TGTCCCAGCAGTAGAGAAGGGGGTCGGAGAGGCTACACCTTC. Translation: CPSSREGGRRGYTF.

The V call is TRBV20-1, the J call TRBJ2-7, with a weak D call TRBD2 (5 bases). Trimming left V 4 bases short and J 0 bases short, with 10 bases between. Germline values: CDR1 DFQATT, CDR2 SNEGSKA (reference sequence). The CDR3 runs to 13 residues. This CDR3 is CSAIPGISYEQYF. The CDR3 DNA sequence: TGCAGTGCTATCCCCGGGATCTCCTACGAGCAGTACTTC.

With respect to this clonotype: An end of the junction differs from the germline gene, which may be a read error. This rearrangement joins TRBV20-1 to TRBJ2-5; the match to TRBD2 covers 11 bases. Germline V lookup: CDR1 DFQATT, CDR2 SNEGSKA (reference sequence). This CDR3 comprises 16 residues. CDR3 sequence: CTAPPEVAGGTETQYF. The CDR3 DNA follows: TGCACTGCTCCCCCGGAGGTAGCGGGGGGGACAGAGACCCAGTACTTC.

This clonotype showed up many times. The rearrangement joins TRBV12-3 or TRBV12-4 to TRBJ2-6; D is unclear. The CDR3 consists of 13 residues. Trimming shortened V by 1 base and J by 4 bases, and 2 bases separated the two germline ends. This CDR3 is CASSLGGANVLTF. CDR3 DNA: TGTGCCAGCAGTTTAGGAGGGGCCAACGTCCTGACTTTC.

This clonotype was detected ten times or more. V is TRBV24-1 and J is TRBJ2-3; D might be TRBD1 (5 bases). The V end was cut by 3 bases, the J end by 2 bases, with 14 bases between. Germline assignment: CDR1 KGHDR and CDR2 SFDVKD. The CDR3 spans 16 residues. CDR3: CATSDVRQPNTDTQYF. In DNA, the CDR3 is TGTGCCACCAGTGATGTCAGACAGCCAAACACAGATACGCAGTATTTT.

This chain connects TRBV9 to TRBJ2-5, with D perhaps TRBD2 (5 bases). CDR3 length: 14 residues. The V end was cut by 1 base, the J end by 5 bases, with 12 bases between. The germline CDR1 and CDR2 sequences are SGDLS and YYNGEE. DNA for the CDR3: TGTGCCAGCAGCGTACTAGGAGGAAGTGAGACCCAGTACTTC. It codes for CASSVLGGSETQYF.

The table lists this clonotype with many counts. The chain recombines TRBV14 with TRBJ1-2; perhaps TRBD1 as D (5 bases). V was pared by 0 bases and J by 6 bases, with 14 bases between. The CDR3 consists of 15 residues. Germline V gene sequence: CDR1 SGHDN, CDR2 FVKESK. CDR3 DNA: TGTGCCAGCAGCCAAGAGGGCAGGGAAGTGGATGGCTACACCTTC. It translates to CASSQEGREVDGYTF.

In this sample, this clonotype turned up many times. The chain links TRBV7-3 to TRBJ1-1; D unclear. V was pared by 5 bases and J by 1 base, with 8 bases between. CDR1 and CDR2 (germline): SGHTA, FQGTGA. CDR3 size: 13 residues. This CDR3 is CASSPTSNTEAFF. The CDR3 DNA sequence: TGTGCCAGCAGCCCTACATCGAACACTGAAGCTTTCTTT.

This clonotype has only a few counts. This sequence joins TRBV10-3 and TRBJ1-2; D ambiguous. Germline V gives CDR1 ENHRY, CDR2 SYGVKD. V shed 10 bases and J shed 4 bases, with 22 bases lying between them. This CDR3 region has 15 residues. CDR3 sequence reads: CASSPRGESSYGYTF. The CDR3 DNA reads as TGTGCCAGCTCACCACGTGGGGAGAGCAGCTATGGCTACACCTTC.

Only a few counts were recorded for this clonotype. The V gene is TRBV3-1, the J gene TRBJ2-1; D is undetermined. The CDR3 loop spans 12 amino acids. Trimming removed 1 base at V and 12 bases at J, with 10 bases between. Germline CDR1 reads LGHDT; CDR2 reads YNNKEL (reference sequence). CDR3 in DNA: TGTGCCAGCAGCCAAGTGGCGCGCCTGCAGTTCTTC. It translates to CASSQVARLQFF.

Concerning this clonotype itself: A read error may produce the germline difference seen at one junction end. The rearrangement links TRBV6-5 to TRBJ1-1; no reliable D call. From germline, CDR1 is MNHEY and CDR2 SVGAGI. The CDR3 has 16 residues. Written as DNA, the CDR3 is TGTGCCAGTAGTTACTCCCGGGAGATTCATAACACTGAAGCTTTCTTT. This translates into CASSYSREIHNTEAFF.

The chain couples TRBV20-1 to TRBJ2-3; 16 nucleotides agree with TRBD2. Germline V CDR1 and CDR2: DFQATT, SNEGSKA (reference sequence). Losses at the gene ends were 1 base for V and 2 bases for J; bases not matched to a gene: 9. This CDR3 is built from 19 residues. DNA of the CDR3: TGCAGTGCTAGAGGGGTACCGGGACTAGCGGGAGGGCCCACAGATACGCAGTATTTT. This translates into CSARGVPGLAGGPTDTQYF.

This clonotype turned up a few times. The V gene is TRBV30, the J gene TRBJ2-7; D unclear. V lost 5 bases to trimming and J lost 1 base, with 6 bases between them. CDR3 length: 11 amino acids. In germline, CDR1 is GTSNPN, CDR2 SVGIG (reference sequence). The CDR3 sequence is CAWEQSYEQYF. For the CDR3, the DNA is TGTGCCTGGGAACAATCCTACGAGCAGTACTTC.

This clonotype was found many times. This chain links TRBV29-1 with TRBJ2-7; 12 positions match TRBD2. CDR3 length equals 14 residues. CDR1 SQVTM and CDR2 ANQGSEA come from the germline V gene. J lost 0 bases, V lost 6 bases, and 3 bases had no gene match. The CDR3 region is CSVRTSGASYEQYF. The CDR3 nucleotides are TGCAGCGTCCGGACTAGCGGGGCCTCCTACGAGCAGTACTTC.